The sequence of this T cell receptor beta chain was determined in a study of T cell responses to AZD1222 COVID-19 vaccine. As for the study in general: Investigators merged groups given second doses at roughly 4 or roughly 12 weeks. General study findings and limits: It should be noted that donors were predominantly white British and more often female, and clonal diversity was possibly underestimated. Repertoires were collected only later (after the peak T cell response had occurred).

Produced via immunoSEQ multiplex PCR; TCRdb's table is partial and in-frame only. The sample comprises around 120,000 clones, about nine tenths of which are singletons, and approximately 7.5% rests with the top ten. In regard to this clone: The antigen remains undetermined.

Germline CDR1 is MDHEN and CDR2 is SYDVKM. The CDR3 runs to 14 residues. V was clipped by 8 bases and J by 2 bases; unmatched bases: 7. The sequence was collected from an adult in good health. Sequences were derived from peripheral blood, sampled on day 0 of AZD1222 vaccination. The chain combines TRBV28 with TRBJ2-7, with TRBD1 identical over 9 bases. In nucleotides, the CDR3 is TGTGCCAGCTCCGCCCGGACAGGGGCCTACGAGCAGTACTTC. Translated: CASSARTGAYEQYF.